The 27 T cell receptor beta chains below come from one sample, sequenced in a study of control samples from healthy donors and cancer patients (dated by TCRdb to 2018 to 2020). Libraries were constructed by the immunoSEQ multiplex PCR assay. The table comes from immuneACCESS by way of TCRdb, which keeps in-frame sequences with V and J called. Part of the clones is missing from these tables; in studies checked, under half for an unresolved V gene and the rest for unknown reasons. A total of around 150,000 clones appear in this sample, 88% of them only once. Approximately 1.8% of the sample belongs to the ten largest clones. Sequencing was done on a sample of blood. The source of these receptors is a man aged 18-30 years in good health.

The J gene is TRBJ2-7, the V gene TRBV7-8; D unresolved. Germline values: CDR1 SGHVS, CDR2 FQNEAQ. The CDR3 loop spans 14 amino acids. V was trimmed by 2 bases and J by 2 bases, leaving 10 bases between them. CDR3 sequence (DNA): TGTGCCAGCAGCTTAACCGCGTCCCCCTACGAGCAGTACTTC. This codes for CASSLTASPYEQYF.

The genes are TRBV7-3 and TRBJ2-2; 8 bases match TRBD1. CDR1 is SGHTA, CDR2 FQGTGA, per germline. Germline trimming cut 8 bases from V and 6 bases from J; bases unmatched to any gene: 14. This CDR3 has 16 amino acids. CDR3 protein: CASSLGSRGLAGELFF. In DNA, the CDR3 is TGTGCCAGCTCCCTAGGGAGCAGGGGGCTGGCCGGGGAGCTGTTTTTT.

The chain couples TRBV4-2 to TRBJ2-5; 13 bases fit TRBD2. V was clipped by 4 bases and J by 5 bases; unmatched bases: 16. Germline V gives CDR1 LGHNA, CDR2 YNFKEQ. This CDR3 region has 19 residues. The CDR3 here is CASSRTGGRGLAGSETQYF. CDR3 nucleotides: TGTGCCAGCAGCCGGACGGGGGGTAGGGGACTAGCGGGGTCGGAGACCCAGTACTTC.

The genes are TRBV6-5 and TRBJ1-2; a weak D match, TRBD1 (5 bases). V was pared by 7 bases and J by 0 bases, with 15 bases between. The CDR3 has 15 amino acids. Germline V gene data show CDR1 as MNHEY and CDR2 as SVGAGI. The CDR3 protein is CASKEGIGANYGYTF. The DNA for the CDR3 is TGTGCCAGCAAGGAGGGGATCGGAGCTAACTATGGCTACACCTTC.

The CDR3 DNA reads as TGTGCCAGCAGCCTCGAAAAGGTCGGGGGCTACACCTTC. Encoded protein: CASSLEKVGGYTF. This chain connects TRBV3-1 (or the pseudogene TRBV3-2) to TRBJ1-2; D unclear. The CDR3 spans 13 residues. With 4 bases removed from V and 8 bases from J, the gap between germline ends came to 14 bases. Per the germline V gene, CDR1 is LGHDT and CDR2 is YNNKEL (reference sequence).

The V call is TRBV21-1, the J call TRBJ2-2; the D call in the table, TRBD2, was not verified against the DNA. TRBV21-1 is tagged as a pseudogene. The CDR3 extends over 15 amino acids. CDR3 sequence (DNA): TGTGCCAGCAGCAAATGCGGGGGGCGCGGCGGGGAGCTGTTTTTT. This sequence encodes CASSKCGGRGGELFF.

J is TRBJ2-5 and V is TRBV19; possibly TRBD2 for D (7 bases). Germline V gene sequence: CDR1 LNHDA, CDR2 SQIVND (reference sequence). The CDR3 loop spans 15 amino acids. Trimming shortened V by 1 base and J by 5 bases, and 14 bases separated the two germline ends. CDR3 sequence reads: CASSIVAGAMETQYF. The CDR3 DNA is TGTGCCAGTAGTATAGTTGCGGGGGCTATGGAGACCCAGTACTTC.

This chain connects TRBV6-2 or TRBV6-3 to TRBJ1-1; perhaps TRBD1 as D (6 bases). The CDR3 is made up of 15 amino acids. V was shortened by 2 bases and J by 4 bases, with 14 bases between the two germline ends. CDR1 MNHEY and CDR2 SVGEGT come from the germline V gene. CDR3 region: CASSYPAGGGTEAFF. The CDR3 DNA is TGTGCCAGCAGTTACCCCGCGGGGGGCGGCACTGAAGCTTTCTTT.

The genes are TRBV24-1 and TRBJ2-1; D possibly corresponds to TRBD2 (5 bases). Germline CDR1 is KGHDR and CDR2 is SFDVKD. The V end lost 4 bases, the J end lost 3 bases, and 15 bases lay between the germline ends. The CDR3 spans 16 residues. In DNA form, the CDR3 reads TGTGCCACCAGTGACCGAGGGAACGCAAACTACAATGAGCAGTTCTTC. It translates to CATSDRGNANYNEQFF.

This chain connects TRBV2 to TRBJ2-7; no clear D gene. V gave up 6 bases and J gave up 3 bases, with 18 bases separating them. The germline CDR1 and CDR2 sequences are SNHLY and FYNNEI. This CDR3 region has 15 residues. DNA of the CDR3: TGTGCCAGCAGGCCTCTACCTCTAGATCGCTACGAGCAGTACTTC. It encodes CASRPLPLDRYEQYF.

V usage is TRBV25-1 and J usage is TRBJ2-7; no definite D call. Germline values: CDR1 MGHDK, CDR2 SYGVNS. Trimming pared 2 bases from V and 5 bases from J, leaving 10 bases between. This CDR3 region has 13 residues. Written as DNA, the CDR3 is TGTGCCAGCAGTGAAGTGGGGTACCACGAGCAGTACTTC. Translating gives CASSEVGYHEQYF.

The chain employs TRBV5-1 and TRBJ1-4, with unresolved D. The ends were cut back, 4 bases at V and 8 bases at J, with 12 bases in the middle. From germline, CDR1 is SGHRS and CDR2 YFSETQ. This CDR3 has 13 amino acids. In nucleotides, the CDR3 is TGCGCCAGCAGCCTGACTTCGGGGGAAAAACTGTTTTTT. Residues: CASSLTSGEKLFF.

The V call is TRBV7-2, the J call TRBJ2-3; D unclear. V shed 6 bases and J shed 1 base, with 8 bases lying between them. CDR1 and CDR2 (germline): SGHTA, FQGNSA. CDR3 length: 13 residues. CDR3 in DNA: TGTGCCAGCAGGCCCGCGGGCACAGATACGCAGTATTTT. This codes for CASRPAGTDTQYF.

This clone showed up just once. The gene calls are TRBV7-2 and TRBJ2-1; 10 nucleotides match TRBD1. V lost 1 base, J lost 5 bases, and 8 bases stayed unmatched. CDR3 length: 17 amino acids. Germline V gene sequence: CDR1 SGHTA, CDR2 FQGNSA. As DNA, the CDR3 is TGTGCCAGCAGCTTAGGGGGGGCCGGGACAGGGGACAATGAGCAGTTCTTC. It yields the protein CASSLGGAGTGDNEQFF.

As DNA, the CDR3 is TGTGCCAGCAGTGAGGACAGGCACAACACCTTC. It codes for CASSEDRHNTF. The rearrangement links TRBV7-9 to TRBJ1-2, with 7 nucleotides matching TRBD1. The CDR3 covers 11 residues. Germline assignment: CDR1 SEHNR and CDR2 FQNEAQ (reference sequence). V gave up 6 bases and J gave up 12 bases; unmatched junction bases: 7.

This chain uses TRBV19 with TRBJ1-2, with a possible D match to TRBD1 (5 bases). V lost 1 base to trimming and J lost 2 bases, with 5 bases between them. The CDR3 consists of 13 residues. Germline V lookup: CDR1 LNHDA, CDR2 SQIVND (reference sequence). The CDR3 nucleotides read TGTGCCAGTAGTATAGCAGGGAACTATGGCTACACCTTC. Encoded protein: CASSIAGNYGYTF.

The rearrangement joins TRBV18 to TRBJ2-1; D is possibly TRBD1 or TRBD2 (6 bases each). CDR3 length: 17 amino acids. Trimming stripped 6 bases from V and 8 bases from J, with 26 bases between. Germline V CDR1 and CDR2: KGHSH, LQKENI. The CDR3 protein is CASSPVGGLRSIHEQFF. The CDR3 nucleotides are TGTGCCAGCTCCCCCGTCGGGGGCCTCCGTTCAATCCATGAGCAGTTCTTC.

The rearrangement links TRBV2 to TRBJ1-3; perhaps TRBD1 as D (5 bases). Trimming pared 4 bases from V and 0 bases from J, leaving 10 bases between. Germline lookup yields CDR1 SNHLY and CDR2 FYNNEI. There are 15 residues in the CDR3. CDR3 sequence reads: CASSAGLLSGNTIYF. CDR3 DNA: TGTGCCAGCAGTGCGGGACTGCTCTCTGGAAACACCATATATTTT.

The chain employs TRBV5-1 and TRBJ1-2; no clear D gene. CDR1 SGHRS and CDR2 YFSETQ come from the germline V gene. This CDR3 has 12 residues. V was cut by 4 bases and J by 5 bases, with 9 bases left in between. The CDR3 DNA is TGCGCCAGCAGCATTGACGGGTATGGCTACACCTTC. Protein product: CASSIDGYGYTF. Full variable domain (rest looked up from reference TRBV5-1 and TRBJ1-2): KAGVTQTPRYLIKTRGQQVTLSCSPISGHRSVSWYQQTPGQGLQFLFEYFSETQRNKGNFPGRFSGRQFSNSRSEMNVSTLELGDSALYLCASSIDGYGYTFGSGTRLTVV.

CDR3 in DNA: TGCAGCGTCTTTCGGGCGGGGATATACAATGAGCAGTTCTTC. This sequence encodes CSVFRAGIYNEQFF. This chain uses TRBV29-1 with TRBJ2-1; possibly TRBD2 for D (6 bases). The CDR3 is made up of 14 amino acids. V lost 6 bases and J lost 4, with 16 bases in between. Germline V gives CDR1 SQVTM, CDR2 ANQGSEA.

The chain combines TRBV5-1 with TRBJ1-1; perhaps TRBD1 as D (5 bases). Germline loops: CDR1 SGHRS, CDR2 YFSETQ. V lost 7 bases to trimming and J lost 1 base, with 14 bases between them. This CDR3 spans 14 amino acids. The CDR3 sequence is CASGQGTANTEAFF. The CDR3 DNA is TGCGCCAGCGGACAAGGTACTGCGAACACTGAAGCTTTCTTT. Full variable domain (remainder filled in from reference TRBV5-1 and TRBJ1-1): KAGVTQTPRYLIKTRGQQVTLSCSPISGHRSVSWYQQTPGQGLQFLFEYFSETQRNKGNFPGRFSGRQFSNSRSEMNVSTLELGDSALYLCASGQGTANTEAFFGQGTRLTVV.

The chain combines TRBV2 with TRBJ2-5; D could derive from TRBD1 or TRBD2 (6 bases each). Germline-derived CDR1 and CDR2 are SNHLY and FYNNEI. The CDR3 is made up of 15 amino acids. Trimming removed 8 bases from V and 2 bases from J, with 18 bases in between. Here the CDR3 reads CASDFGRGGQETQYF. In DNA form, the CDR3 reads TGTGCCAGCGACTTCGGGAGAGGGGGACAAGAGACCCAGTACTTC.

In the case of this clone: Other DNA sequences in the same sample also yield this CDR3. The J gene is TRBJ1-1, the V gene TRBV7-2, with D perhaps matching TRBD1 (5 bases). Trimming stripped 2 bases from V and 2 bases from J, with 6 bases between. The germline gives CDR1 SGHTA, CDR2 FQGNSA. The CDR3 covers 13 residues. In DNA, the CDR3 is TGTGCCAGCAGCTTACAGGGTAACACTGAAGCTTTCTTT. It yields the protein CASSLQGNTEAFF.

This chain uses TRBV5-5 with TRBJ2-7; 10 positions agree with TRBD2. CDR1 SGHKS and CDR2 YYEKEE come from the germline V gene (reference sequence). The CDR3 length is 15 residues. V was pared by 1 base and J by 4 bases, with 5 bases of the junction left unmatched. CDR3 loop: CASSLSASGGYEQYF. CDR3 in DNA: TGTGCCAGCAGCTTGTCGGCTAGCGGGGGTTACGAGCAGTACTTC. Full variable domain (missing parts from reference TRBV5-5 and TRBJ2-7): DAGVTQSPTHLIKTRGQQVTLRCSPISGHKSVSWYQQVLGQGPQFIFQYYEKEERGRGNFPDRFSARQFPNYSSELNVNALLLGDSALYLCASSLSASGGYEQYFGPGTRLTVT.

This sequence joins TRBV7-8 and TRBJ2-3, with 10 nucleotides matching TRBD1. With V trimmed by 5 bases and J by 6 bases, 11 bases remained unmatched. This CDR3 has 16 residues. Germline values: CDR1 SGHVS, CDR2 FQNEAQ. The CDR3 sequence is CASSQTPGQGFDTQYF. The DNA of the CDR3 is TGTGCCAGCAGCCAGACACCGGGACAGGGGTTCGATACGCAGTATTTT. Combining the CDR3 with reference TRBV7-8 and TRBJ2-3 gives the whole variable domain GAGVSQSPRYKVAKRGQDVALRCDPISGHVSLFWYQQALGQGPEFLTYFQNEAQLDKSGLPSDRFFAERPEGSVSTLKIQRTQQEDSAVYLCASSQTPGQGFDTQYFGPGTRLTVL.

This chain links TRBV18 with TRBJ1-6; 8 positions match TRBD1. Germline CDR1 is KGHSH and CDR2 is LQKENI. The V gene end was trimmed by 1 base and the J gene end by 4 bases; junction bases not matched to a gene: 18. The CDR3 totals 21 residues. CDR3 protein: CASSPLNAGQGAPRYNSPLHF. CDR3 bases: TGTGCCAGCTCACCACTTAATGCTGGACAGGGAGCACCTAGGTATAATTCACCCCTCCACTTT.

This chain uses TRBV28 with TRBJ1-2; no clear D. The CDR3 contains 11 residues. Germline CDR1 reads MDHEN; CDR2 reads SYDVKM. Here the CDR3 reads CVVGQVYGYTF. CDR3 nucleotides: TGTGTCGTGGGTCAGGTCTATGGCTACACCTTC.